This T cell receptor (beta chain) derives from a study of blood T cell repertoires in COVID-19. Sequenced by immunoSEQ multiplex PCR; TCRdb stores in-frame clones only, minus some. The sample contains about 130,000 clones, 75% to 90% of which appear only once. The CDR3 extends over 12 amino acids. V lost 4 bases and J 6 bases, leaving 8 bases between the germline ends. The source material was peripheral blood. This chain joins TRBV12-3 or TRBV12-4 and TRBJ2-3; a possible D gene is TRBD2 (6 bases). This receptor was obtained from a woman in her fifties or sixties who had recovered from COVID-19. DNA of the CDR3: TGTGCCAGCAGTTGGAGGGTGGATACGCAGTATTTT. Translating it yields CASSWRVDTQYF.